This TCR beta chain is drawn from a study of human CD8 memory T cell subsets. Germline V gene data show CDR1 as LGHNA and CDR2 as YSLEER. CDR3 length: 16 amino acids. Libraries for TCR beta were constructed using UMI-labeled 5' RACE. TCRdb reprocessed the 5' RACE reads and reports one entry per CDR3 protein, with no DNA. The table for this sample gives some 5,000 distinct CDR3 sequences. By frequency, this clonotype registers large (0.1 to 1%). The TCR comes from a human donor in good health. This sequence joins TRBV4-3 and TRBJ2-7. Input material: CD8+ T cells from PBMCs. CDR3 amino acids: CASSQDMANPSYEQYF.